This entry concerns a single T cell receptor beta chain. Its antigen is unknown. Treatment of the sample: oral pan-JAK inhibitor, 5-10 mg twice daily. The CDR3 is 15 residues long. After removal of 2 bases from V and 5 bases from J, the junction contained 7 bases not matched to a gene. The germline V gene has CDR1 SGHNT and CDR2 YYREEE (reference sequence). After isolation, RNA underwent reverse transcription to generate cDNA as the sequencing template. Repertoires were generated with immunoSEQ multiplex PCR, while TCRdb's copy carries only in-frame clones and drops some. This repertoire shows over 85,000 clones, roughly 64% found once; its top ten account for about 16%. The data belong to a study of CD8+ T cells in alopecia areata. Study-wide results and caveats: Scalp clonality and expanded CD8+ clones among the top 100 were significantly decreased by tofacitinib.

The sample here was CD8+ T cells sorted from blood, taken at week 4, from a patient treated with tofacitinib. This TCR came from a human donor with alopecia areata. The chain couples TRBV5-4 to TRBJ2-1, with 7 bases that match TRBD2. The DNA for the CDR3 is TGTGCCAGCAGCTTCACGGCTAGCGGTAACAATGAGCAGTTCTTC. This sequence encodes CASSFTASGNNEQFF.